This T cell receptor (beta chain) was observed in a study of T cells in localized non-small cell lung cancer. Trimming shortened V by 3 bases and J by 0 bases, and 11 bases separated the two germline ends. CDR3 length: 15 residues. The germline V gene has CDR1 LNHNV and CDR2 YYDKDF (reference sequence). Overall study findings and caveats: Detection in adjacent lung was observed for a median about 50 of the top 100 tumor clones. Density of T cells in blood, when higher, went with longer overall survival.

This table comes from immunoSEQ multiplex PCR, and its TCRdb copy is limited to in-frame clones, with some not included. This table holds 20,000 to 25,000 clones, more than 85% found once. To note about this clone: Its cognate antigen is unknown.

The sample in question was peripheral blood, obtained before any cancer treatment. This TCR came from a man between 40 and 69 years old with stage III squamous cell lung carcinoma. The chain recombines TRBV15 with TRBJ1-1; a possible D gene is TRBD1 (6 bases). CDR3 sequence (DNA): TGTGCCACCAGCAGGGGGGGACACTTGAACACTGAAGCTTTCTTT. Amino acid sequence: CATSRGGHLNTEAFF.